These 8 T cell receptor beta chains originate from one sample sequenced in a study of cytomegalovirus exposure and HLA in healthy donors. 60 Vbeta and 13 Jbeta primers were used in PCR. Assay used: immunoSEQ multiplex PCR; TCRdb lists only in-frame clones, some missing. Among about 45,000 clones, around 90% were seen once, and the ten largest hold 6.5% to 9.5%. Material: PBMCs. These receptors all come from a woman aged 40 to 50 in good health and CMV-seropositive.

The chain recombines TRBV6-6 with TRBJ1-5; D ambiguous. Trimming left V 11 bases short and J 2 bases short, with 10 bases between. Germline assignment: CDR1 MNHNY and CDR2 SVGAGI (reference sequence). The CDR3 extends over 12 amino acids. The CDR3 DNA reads TGTGCCGCTCAAACGGGCAATCAGCCCCAGCATTTT. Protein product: CAAQTGNQPQHF.

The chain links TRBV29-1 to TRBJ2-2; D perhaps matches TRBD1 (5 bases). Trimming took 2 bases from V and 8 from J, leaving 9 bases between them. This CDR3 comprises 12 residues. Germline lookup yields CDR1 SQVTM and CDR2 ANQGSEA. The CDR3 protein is CSVERAGGELFF. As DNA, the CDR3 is TGCAGCGTTGAACGGGCAGGGGGGGAGCTGTTTTTT.

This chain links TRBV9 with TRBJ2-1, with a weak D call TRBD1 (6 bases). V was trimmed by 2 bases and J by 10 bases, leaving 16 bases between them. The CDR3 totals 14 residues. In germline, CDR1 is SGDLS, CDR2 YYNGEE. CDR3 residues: CASSVFGGGQEQFF. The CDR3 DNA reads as TGTGCCAGCAGCGTTTTTGGGGGCGGGCAAGAGCAGTTCTTC.

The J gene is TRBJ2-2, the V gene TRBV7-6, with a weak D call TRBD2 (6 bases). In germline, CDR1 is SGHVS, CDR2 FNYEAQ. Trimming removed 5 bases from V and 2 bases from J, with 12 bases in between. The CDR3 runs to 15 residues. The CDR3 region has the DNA TGTGCCAGCAGCGTCCGACTAGTCAACACCGGGGAGCTGTTTTTT. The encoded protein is CASSVRLVNTGELFF. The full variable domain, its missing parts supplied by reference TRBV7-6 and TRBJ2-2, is GAGVSQSPRYKVTKRGQDVALRCDPISGHVSLYWYRQALGQGPEFLTYFNYEAQQDKSGLPNDRFSAERPEGSISTLTIQRTEQRDSAMYRCASSVRLVNTGELFFGEGSRLTVL.

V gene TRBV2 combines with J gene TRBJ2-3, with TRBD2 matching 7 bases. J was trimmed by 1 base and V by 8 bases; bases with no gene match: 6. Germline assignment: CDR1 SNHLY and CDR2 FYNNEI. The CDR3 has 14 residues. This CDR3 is CASQVGGGTDTQYF. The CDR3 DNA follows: TGTGCCAGCCAAGTGGGGGGGGGCACAGATACGCAGTATTTT.

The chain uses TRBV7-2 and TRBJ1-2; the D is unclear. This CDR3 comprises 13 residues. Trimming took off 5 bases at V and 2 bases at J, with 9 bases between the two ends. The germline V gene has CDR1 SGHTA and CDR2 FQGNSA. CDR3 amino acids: CASSLEENYGYTF. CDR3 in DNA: TGTGCCAGCAGCCTGGAGGAAAACTATGGCTACACCTTC.

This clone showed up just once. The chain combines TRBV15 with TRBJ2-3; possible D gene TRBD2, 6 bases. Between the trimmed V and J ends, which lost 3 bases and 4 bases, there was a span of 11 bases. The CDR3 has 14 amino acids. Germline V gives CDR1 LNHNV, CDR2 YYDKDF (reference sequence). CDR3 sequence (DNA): TGTGCCACCAGCAGCCTAGCGACAGCAGATACGCAGTATTTT. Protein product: CATSSLATADTQYF.

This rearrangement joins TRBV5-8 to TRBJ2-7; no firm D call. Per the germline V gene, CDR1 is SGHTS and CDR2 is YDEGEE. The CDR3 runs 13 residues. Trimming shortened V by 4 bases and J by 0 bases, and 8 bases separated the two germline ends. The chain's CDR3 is CASSIDSSYEQYF. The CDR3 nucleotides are TGTGCCAGCAGCATAGATAGCTCCTACGAGCAGTACTTC. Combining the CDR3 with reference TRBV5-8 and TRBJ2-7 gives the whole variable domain EAGVTQSPTHLIKTRGQQATLRCSPISGHTSVYWYQQALGLGLQFLLWYDEGEERNRGNFPPRFSGRQFPNYSSELNVNALELEDSALYLCASSIDSSYEQYFGPGTRLTVT.